This section outlines one TCR beta chain sequence together with its context. Its specific antigen is unknown. No much larger clonotype is one base removed from it; base qualities were not supplied. Repertoires were sampled repeatedly over the course of chemoradiotherapy, so clonal expansion could be followed in the tumor microenvironment. This entry is derived from a study of chemoradiotherapy in HPV16-positive cancers (dated by TCRdb to the early 2020s). About the full investigation: Candidate HPV-specific T-cell clones and common TCR motifs were defined by functional T-cell assays performed on cells from two HPV16-positive patients. The study set out to ask whether T-cell immunity against the HPV oncoproteins E6 and E7 changes over the course of chemoradiotherapy and whether that immunity affects survival. Next, the candidate HPV-specific TCRs and motifs were followed in TCR repertoires from around 91 patients with HPV-related cancers. Beyond this particular receptor, the publication reports: The survival association was reported for HPV16-positive patients, and the functional definition of HPV-specific T cells was derived from only a couple of HPV16-positive patients. Expansion of candidate HPV-specific clones and E7-related TCR motifs was observed in the tumor microenvironment during treatment, whereas no such expansion was observed for non-HPV-specific T cells. In HPV16-positive patients, expansion of HPV-responsive T cells during chemoradiotherapy was found to be associated with improved recurrence-free survival.

Clipping removes 8 bases from V and 6 bases from J, with 8 as the unmatched junction base count. In the germline V gene (reference sequence), CDR1 corresponds to LNHDA and CDR2 to SQIVND. CDR3 length: 16 amino acids, cysteine to phenylalanine. Of the read, only the CDR3 DNA is kept; its 48 bases are in frame from base 1. Library preparation was by the immunoSEQ multiplex PCR assay. TCRdb holds this immuneACCESS table with in-frame rearrangements only. Some clones are missing; in checked studies, unresolved V genes explain under half, and the rest has no known cause. The sample table holds 12,000 or so clones, of which just under 80% were seen once. The ten largest clonotypes hold around 2.4% of the sample.

This TCR was sampled from a human donor with HPV-associated anogenital cancer. Collection took place from a patient who underwent chemoradiotherapy. This chain is built from TRBV19 and TRBJ2-3, and 16 bases in between align with TRBD2. The CDR3 region reads CASRTRGLAGGDTQYF. The DNA is TGTGCCAGTCGTACCCGGGGACTAGCGGGGGGGGATACGCAGTATTTT. Reference TRBV19 and TRBJ2-3 proteins supply the regions before and after the CDR3; the full variable domain is: DGGITQSPKYLFRKEGQNVTLSCEQNLNHDAMYWYRQDPGQGLRLIYYSQIVNDFQKGDIAEGYSVSREKKESFPLTVTSAQKNPTAFYLCASRTRGLAGGDTQYFGPGTRLTVL.